The present T cell receptor (beta chain) was sequenced within a study of cytomegalovirus exposure and HLA in healthy donors. Germline V gene data show CDR1 as PRHDT and CDR2 as FYEKMQ (reference sequence). V dropped 2 bases and J dropped 2 bases, with 7 bases sitting between them. There are 13 residues in the CDR3. Use of 60 Vbeta and 13 Jbeta primers characterized the PCR. Assay used: immunoSEQ multiplex PCR; TCRdb lists only in-frame clones, some missing. The sample lists 150,000 to 250,000 clones, roughly 85% seen once, with nearly 4.5% in the top ten. The material sequenced was PBMCs. The V and J genes are TRBV13 and TRBJ2-7; D perhaps matches TRBD1 (5 bases). The receptor was isolated from a woman under 40 in good health and CMV-seropositive. CDR3 residues: CASSLWGTYEQYF. The CDR3 coding sequence is TGTGCCAGCAGCTTATGGGGCACCTACGAGCAGTACTTC.